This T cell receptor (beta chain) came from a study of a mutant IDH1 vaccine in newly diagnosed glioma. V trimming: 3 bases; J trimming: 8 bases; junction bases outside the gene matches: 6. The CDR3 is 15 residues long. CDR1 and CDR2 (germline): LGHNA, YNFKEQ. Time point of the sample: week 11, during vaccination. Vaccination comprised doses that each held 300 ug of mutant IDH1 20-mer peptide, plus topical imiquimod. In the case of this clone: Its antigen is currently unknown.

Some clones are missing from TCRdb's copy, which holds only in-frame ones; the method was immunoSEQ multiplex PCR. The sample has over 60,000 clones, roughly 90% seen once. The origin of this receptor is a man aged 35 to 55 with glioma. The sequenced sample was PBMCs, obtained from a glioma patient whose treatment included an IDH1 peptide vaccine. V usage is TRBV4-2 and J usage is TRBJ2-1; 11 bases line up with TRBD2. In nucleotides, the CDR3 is TGTGCCAGCAGCCACGGGGGACTAGCGGACCATGAGCAGTTCTTC. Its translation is CASSHGGLADHEQFF.